This entry lists 15 T cell receptor beta chains sequenced from one sample in a study of blood T cell repertoires in COVID-19 (dated by TCRdb to about 2020). Preparation of the library involved the immunoSEQ multiplex PCR assay. As stored in TCRdb, this immuneACCESS dataset retains in-frame rearrangements with V and J assigned. A fraction of the clones does not appear; measured against another copy, unresolved V genes explain less than half of the discrepancy, and the remainder lacks a known reason. The sample table lists 110,000 or so clones, more than 60% of them with a count of one. 2% to 3% of the sample belongs to the ten largest clones. Sequencing used peripheral blood. The receptor source for this set is a man aged 50 to 59 with acute or convalescent COVID-19.

The rearrangement joins TRBV5-1 to TRBJ2-5, with 9 bases identical to TRBD1. The V gene's germline CDR1 is SGHRS and CDR2 YFSETQ. This CDR3 region has 15 residues. Trimming removed 3 bases from V and 5 bases from J; junction bases left unmatched: 8. The CDR3 sequence is CASSSGTGFPETQYF. The CDR3 DNA sequence: TGCGCCAGCAGCTCCGGGACAGGGTTTCCGGAGACCCAGTACTTC.

This clone showed up just once. CDR3 region: CASSLRSGTGYSPLHF. CDR3 DNA sequence: TGTGCCAGCAGCTTGCGTTCTGGGACAGGGTACTCACCCCTCCACTTT. The genes are TRBV5-6 and TRBJ1-6; 9 bases map to TRBD1. Germline lookup yields CDR1 SGHDT and CDR2 YYEEEE. There are 16 residues in the CDR3. Unmatched junction bases numbered 9, after V lost 1 base and J lost 10 bases.

The count of this clone is one. V gene TRBV5-5 combines with J gene TRBJ2-6, with TRBD1 as a possible D gene (7 bases). Germline V lookup: CDR1 SGHKS, CDR2 YYEKEE (reference sequence). V lost 4 bases and J lost 0, with 17 bases in between. The CDR3 runs to 18 residues. DNA for the CDR3: TGTGCCAGCAGCCCAGGGGGGACAATAAGCTCTGGGGCCAACGTCCTGACTTTC. It specifies CASSPGGTISSGANVLTF.

The chain is built from TRBV9 and TRBJ2-5, with D perhaps TRBD2 (6 bases). Germline assignment: CDR1 SGDLS and CDR2 YYNGEE. The CDR3 totals 13 residues. The V and J ends lost 4 bases and 5 bases respectively, with 12 bases between them. CDR3 loop: CASSLRAGETQYF. The DNA for the CDR3 is TGTGCCAGCAGCTTAAGGGCGGGGGAGACCCAGTACTTC.

This chain connects TRBV6-5 to TRBJ2-1; D may be TRBD2 (6 bases). Per germline, CDR1 MNHEY and CDR2 SVGAGI. V gave up 0 bases and J gave up 5 bases, with 11 bases separating them. There are 15 residues in the CDR3. CDR3 DNA: TGTGCCAGCAGTTACTCTTGGACTATTGACAATGAGCAGTTCTTC. Translating gives CASSYSWTIDNEQFF.

The chain carries TRBV6-5 and TRBJ2-1; D may be TRBD2 (6 bases). Looked up from germline, CDR1 is MNHEY and CDR2 is SVGAGI. The CDR3 extends over 15 amino acids. V was pared by 1 base and J by 1 base, with 8 bases between. The CDR3: CASSYFAGSYNEQFF. The DNA for the CDR3 is TGTGCCAGCAGTTACTTTGCGGGGTCCTACAATGAGCAGTTCTTC.

The rearrangement uses TRBV18 and TRBJ1-4; no firm D call. The CDR3 is 15 residues long. Trimming cost V 3 bases and J 8 bases, with 16 bases left between them. The germline V gene encodes CDR1 KGHSH and CDR2 LQKENI. CDR3 sequence reads: CASSPQETVGEKLFF. Written as DNA, the CDR3 is TGTGCCAGCTCACCGCAGGAAACAGTTGGGGAAAAACTGTTTTTT. Looking up the rest from reference TRBV18 and TRBJ1-4 gives the full variable domain: NAGVMQNPRHLVRRRGQEARLRCSPMKGHSHVYWYRQLPEEGLKFMVYLQKENIIDESGMPKERFSAEFPKEGPSILRIQQVVRGDSAAYFCASSPQETVGEKLFFGSGTQLSVL.

The chain uses TRBV9 and TRBJ2-2; TRBD1 matches 8 bases. Germline V gene sequence: CDR1 SGDLS, CDR2 YYNGEE. The ends lost 3 bases at V and 0 bases at J; junction bases unmatched: 4. The CDR3 covers 16 residues. CDR3 bases: TGTGCCAGCAGCGCTGCCAGGGGGCCGAACACCGGGGAGCTGTTTTTT. Its translation is CASSAARGPNTGELFF.

The chain links TRBV7-9 to TRBJ1-5, with D possibly TRBD1 on 5 matching bases. Trimming removed 1 base at V and 2 bases at J, with 12 bases between. The CDR3 loop spans 16 amino acids. The germline V gene encodes CDR1 SEHNR and CDR2 FQNEAQ (reference sequence). The CDR3 coding sequence is TGTGCCAGCAGCTTAGGAGCAGCAGGGCGCAATCAGCCCCAGCATTTT. Amino acid sequence: CASSLGAAGRNQPQHF.

This sequence joins TRBV4-1 and TRBJ1-5; a possible D gene is TRBD1 (5 bases). The ends were cut back, 1 base at V and 6 bases at J, with 10 bases in the middle. This CDR3 has 14 amino acids. Germline V gene sequence: CDR1 MGHRA, CDR2 YSYEKL. The CDR3 region is CASSQAGMGQPQHF. The CDR3 nucleotides are TGCGCCAGCAGCCAAGCAGGGATGGGTCAGCCCCAGCATTTT.

This sequence joins TRBV5-4 and TRBJ2-5; 7 positions match TRBD1. This CDR3 region has 13 residues. Germline CDR1 reads SGHNT; CDR2 reads YYREEE (reference sequence). The ends lost 4 bases at V and 7 bases at J; junction bases unmatched: 7. The CDR3 coding sequence is TGTGCCAGCAGCACGGACAGGCGAGGGACCCAGTACTTC. This encodes CASSTDRRGTQYF.

This clone is classed as large. The rearrangement uses TRBV3-1 (or the pseudogene TRBV3-2) and TRBJ1-1; D unresolved. This CDR3 has 12 residues. The ends were cut back, 4 bases at V and 4 bases at J, with 7 bases in the middle. Germline-derived CDR1 and CDR2 are LGHDT and YNNKEL (reference sequence). The CDR3 region has the DNA TGTGCCAGCAGCCCCACGGGCACTGAAGCTTTCTTT. It encodes CASSPTGTEAFF.

Only a few counts were recorded for this clone. The chain uses TRBV10-1 and TRBJ2-2, with 8 nucleotides matching TRBD1. Per germline, CDR1 WNHNN and CDR2 SYGVQD (reference sequence). V trimming: 6 bases; J trimming: 6 bases; junction bases outside the gene matches: 9. The CDR3 extends over 15 amino acids. The CDR3 nucleotides are TGCGCCAGCAGAGAAGGACAGGGAGAGGCCGGGGAGCTGTTTTTT. As protein: CASREGQGEAGELFF.

This chain connects TRBV5-1 to TRBJ2-7; TRBD1 matches at 8 bases. The CDR3 sequence is 16 residues long. In germline, CDR1 is SGHRS, CDR2 YFSETQ. The V and J ends lost 2 bases and 2 bases, in that order; junction bases with no gene match: 9. The CDR3 DNA follows: TGCGCCAGCAGCTTAATTGGGACAGGTCCTGCCTACGAGCAGTACTTC. It specifies CASSLIGTGPAYEQYF. The whole variable domain, remainder taken from reference TRBV5-1 and TRBJ2-7, is KAGVTQTPRYLIKTRGQQVTLSCSPISGHRSVSWYQQTPGQGLQFLFEYFSETQRNKGNFPGRFSGRQFSNSRSEMNVSTLELGDSALYLCASSLIGTGPAYEQYFGPGTRLTVT.

This chain connects TRBV7-9 to TRBJ2-7; a weak D match, TRBD1 (5 bases). Trimming removed 5 bases at V and 2 bases at J, with 10 bases between. This CDR3 has 13 amino acids. Germline lookup yields CDR1 SEHNR and CDR2 FQNEAQ (reference sequence). CDR3 in amino acids: CASSHLTAYEQYF. The DNA for the CDR3 is TGTGCCAGCAGCCACTTGACAGCCTACGAGCAGTACTTC.